This T cell receptor beta chain was identified in a study of CD8+ T cells in alopecia areata. For the study at large: Treatment comprised oral tofacitinib, 5 to 10 mg twice daily, in treated patients.

The treatment was: oral pan-JAK inhibitor, 5-10 mg twice daily. There are 14 residues in the CDR3. Trimming took 3 bases from V and 3 from J, leaving 6 bases between them. The germline CDR1 and CDR2 sequences are MNHEY and SVGAGI. After isolation, RNA underwent reverse transcription to generate cDNA as the sequencing template. The data were produced by immunoSEQ multiplex PCR, yet TCRdb's version contains in-frame clones alone and is incomplete. The sample holds some 220,000 clones; 50% to 70% are singletons and the top ten take 1.6%. Source: CD4+ T cells sorted from blood, taken at week 4, from a patient treated with tofacitinib. The chain has TRBV6-5 and TRBJ2-6; D remains ambiguous. The TCR originated in a human donor with alopecia areata. CDR3: CASSYGDGANVLTF. CDR3 in DNA: TGTGCCAGCAGTTATGGTGATGGGGCCAACGTCCTGACTTTC.